These 8 T cell receptor beta chains were sequenced from one sample in a study of cytomegalovirus exposure and HLA in healthy donors. Primers: 60 Vbeta forward and 13 Jbeta reverse. Here immunoSEQ multiplex PCR was the method, and the copy in TCRdb shows in-frame clones only, minus some. The sample holds tens of thousands of clones. Sequenced material: PBMCs. These receptors all come from a woman in her thirties or forties in good health and CMV-seropositive.

With regard to this clone: Other DNA sequences from this sample encode an identical CDR3 as well. This chain connects TRBV19 to TRBJ2-1, with 9 bases identical to TRBD2. J was trimmed by 3 bases and V by 9 bases; bases with no gene match: 3. Germline V gene data show CDR1 as LNHDA and CDR2 as SQIVND (reference sequence). The CDR3 is made up of 13 amino acids. CDR3 sequence: CASASGNYNEQFF. The CDR3 DNA reads as TGTGCCAGCGCTAGCGGGAACTACAATGAGCAGTTCTTC.

The chain joins TRBV6-1 to TRBJ2-5; 11 bases are shared with TRBD2. The CDR3 consists of 15 residues. The trim removed 5 bases at V and 2 bases at J, leaving 4 bases unmatched. Germline values: CDR1 MNHNS, CDR2 SASEGT. CDR3 nucleotide sequence: TGTGCCAGCAGTTCACTAGCGGGGGAACAAGAGACCCAGTACTTC. Translating it yields CASSSLAGEQETQYF.

The chain recombines TRBV19 with TRBJ1-5; D is unclear. The CDR3 contains 12 residues. With 10 bases removed from V and 2 bases from J, the gap between germline ends came to 9 bases. Per germline, CDR1 LNHDA and CDR2 SQIVND (reference sequence). This CDR3 reads CAIGLGNQPQHF. The CDR3 DNA reads as TGTGCCATCGGGTTGGGCAATCAGCCCCAGCATTTT.

The rearrangement uses TRBV5-1 and TRBJ1-3; 7 nucleotides align to TRBD1. The CDR3 runs to 14 residues. V lost 4 bases, J lost 4 bases, and 5 bases stayed unmatched. Germline V gene sequence: CDR1 SGHRS, CDR2 YFSETQ. The CDR3 sequence is CASSPGTEGNTIYF. CDR3 bases: TGCGCCAGCAGCCCCGGGACAGAAGGAAACACCATATATTTT.

This sequence joins TRBV9 and TRBJ2-5; 7 bases line up with TRBD2. The CDR3 is 14 amino acids. Germline V lookup: CDR1 SGDLS, CDR2 YYNGEE. V dropped 4 bases and J dropped 11; count of bases not matched to a gene: 14. The CDR3 sequence: CASSPRGGMSEQYF. The DNA of the CDR3 is TGTGCCAGCAGCCCCCGGGGAGGGATGAGTGAGCAGTACTTC. Together with reference TRBV9 and TRBJ2-5, the CDR3 gives the full variable domain: DSGVTQTPKHLITATGQRVTLRCSPRSGDLSVYWYQQSLDQGLQFLIQYYNGEERAKGNILERFSAQQFPDLHSELNLSSLELGDSALYFCASSPRGGMSEQYFGPGTRLLVL.

For the CDR3, the DNA is TGTGCCAGCAGCACCCGTAGCGGGGGGTCAGATACGCAGTATTTT. Protein: CASSTRSGGSDTQYF. The V and J genes are TRBV9 and TRBJ2-3, with TRBD2 matching 10 bases. Per the germline V gene, CDR1 is SGDLS and CDR2 is YYNGEE. The V segment lost 4 bases and the J segment 4 bases; nucleotides outside the gene matches: 6. The CDR3 loop spans 15 amino acids.

The gene calls are TRBV7-9 and TRBJ1-5; D is perhaps TRBD1 (5 bases). V dropped 5 bases and J dropped 0 bases, with 8 bases sitting between them. The CDR3 spans 14 residues. Per germline, CDR1 SEHNR and CDR2 FQNEAQ (reference sequence). Here the CDR3 DNA reads TGTGCCAGCAGCCCAGGACATAGCAATCAGCCCCAGCATTTT. Protein: CASSPGHSNQPQHF.

The chain recombines TRBV7-3 with TRBJ2-2; the match to TRBD1 covers 10 bases. Germline V gives CDR1 SGHTA, CDR2 FQGTGA. Trimming cost V 5 bases and J 6 bases; bases outside gene matches: 3. The CDR3 covers 14 residues. Written as DNA, the CDR3 is TGTGCCAGCAGCGGGACAGGGGTTGCCGGGGAGCTGTTTTTT. Translating it yields CASSGTGVAGELFF.